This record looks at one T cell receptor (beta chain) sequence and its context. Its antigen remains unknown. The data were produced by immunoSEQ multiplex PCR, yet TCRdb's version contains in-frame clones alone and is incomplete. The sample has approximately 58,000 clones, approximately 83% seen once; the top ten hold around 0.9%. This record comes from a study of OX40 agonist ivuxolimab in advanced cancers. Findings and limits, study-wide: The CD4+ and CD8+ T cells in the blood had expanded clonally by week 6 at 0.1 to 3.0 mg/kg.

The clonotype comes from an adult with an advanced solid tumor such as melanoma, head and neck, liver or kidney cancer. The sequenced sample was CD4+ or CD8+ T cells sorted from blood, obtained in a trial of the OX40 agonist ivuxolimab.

CDR3 residues: CASSPGLQNTEAFF. The CDR3 region has the DNA TGTGCCAGCAGCCCGGGCCTGCAGAACACTGAAGCTTTCTTT. The V call is TRBV11-2, the J call TRBJ1-1; D remains unclear. Between the trimmed V and J ends, which lost 5 bases and 1 base, there was a span of 11 bases. The CDR3 has 14 amino acids. Germline V lookup: CDR1 SGHAT, CDR2 FQNNGV.